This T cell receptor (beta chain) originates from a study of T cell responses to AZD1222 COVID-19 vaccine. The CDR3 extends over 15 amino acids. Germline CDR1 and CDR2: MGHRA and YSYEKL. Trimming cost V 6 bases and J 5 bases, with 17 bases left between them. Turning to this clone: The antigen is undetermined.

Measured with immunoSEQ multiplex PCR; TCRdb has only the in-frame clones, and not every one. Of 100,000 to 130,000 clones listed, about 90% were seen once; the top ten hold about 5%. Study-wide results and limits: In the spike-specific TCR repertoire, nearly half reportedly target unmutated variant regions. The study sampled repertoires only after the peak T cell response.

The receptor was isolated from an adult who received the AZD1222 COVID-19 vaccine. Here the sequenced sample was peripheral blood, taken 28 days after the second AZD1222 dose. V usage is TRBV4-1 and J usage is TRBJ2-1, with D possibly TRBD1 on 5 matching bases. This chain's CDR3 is CASSPLQGQNNEQFF. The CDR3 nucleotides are TGCGCCAGCAGTCCACTTCAGGGCCAGAACAATGAGCAGTTCTTC.